This is a list of T cell receptor beta chains from one sample in a study of CXCR3-negative and CXCR3-positive naive CD8 T cells. One entry per CDR3 protein, without DNA, is what TCRdb gives after re-calling the 5' RACE reads. Seen in this sample are 6,500 to 7,000 distinct CDR3 sequences; the ten most common clones hold more than 1%. Sequencing was performed on naive CXCR3- CD8+ T cells from blood. All receptors derive from a human donor in good health. Some clones in this sample may be carry-over from other donors' samples. CDR3s include the opening cysteine and the closing phenylalanine or tryptophan. Each record gives: J gene, V gene, clone size, CDR3 protein. Only some rows state a clone size, as once, few, many or a class for expanded clones.

TRBJ2-1,TRBV25-1,medium-sized,CASSEWGDKENEQFF
TRBJ2-5,TRBV12-3/TRBV12-4,-,CTSSQPRETQYF
TRBJ2-5,TRBV21-1,-,CASSSNPSGSLEKQETQYF
TRBJ1-2,TRBV20-1,medium-sized,CSAFTPLDGYTF
TRBJ2-1,TRBV20-1,medium-sized,CSARVGQASDHNEQFF
TRBJ1-4,TRBV7-8,-,CASSFLGRDSEKLFF
TRBJ1-2,TRBV7-2,medium-sized,CASSRTTALYGYTF
TRBJ2-7,TRBV20-1,-,CSARAQGMAYEQYF
TRBJ2-3,TRBV28,-,CASFPGTITTDTQYF
TRBJ2-1,TRBV15,-,CATTQGVRQFF
TRBJ1-2,TRBV12-3/TRBV12-4,medium-sized,CASSLAGGVYGYTF
TRBJ2-3,TRBV29-1,medium-sized,CSAPGLAGVTTDTQYF
TRBJ2-3,TRBV6-6,medium-sized,CASTNSPLASTDTQYF
TRBJ2-1,TRBV6-2/TRBV6-3,medium-sized,CASTSAFSYNEQFF
TRBJ2-1,TRBV20-1,medium-sized,CSVRPDSIAGELNEQFF
TRBJ1-5,TRBV19,-,CASSATGGYNQPQHF
TRBJ2-1,TRBV29-1,medium-sized,CSVEGVASLNEQFF
TRBJ1-5,TRBV5-6,-,CASSLDGAREGQPQHF
TRBJ1-1,TRBV7-3,-,CASSSRPGPGTEAFF